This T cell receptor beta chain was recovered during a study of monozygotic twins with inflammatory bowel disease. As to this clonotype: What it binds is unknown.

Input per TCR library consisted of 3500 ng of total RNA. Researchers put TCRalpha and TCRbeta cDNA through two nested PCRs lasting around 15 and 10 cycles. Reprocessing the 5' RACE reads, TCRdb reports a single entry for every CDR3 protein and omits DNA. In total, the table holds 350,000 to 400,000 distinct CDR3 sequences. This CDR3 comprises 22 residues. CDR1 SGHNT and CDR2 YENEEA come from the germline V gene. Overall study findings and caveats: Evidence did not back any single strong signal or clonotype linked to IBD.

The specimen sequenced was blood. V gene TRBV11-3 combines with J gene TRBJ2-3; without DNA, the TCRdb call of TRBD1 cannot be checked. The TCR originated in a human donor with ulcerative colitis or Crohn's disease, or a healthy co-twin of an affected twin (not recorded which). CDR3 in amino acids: CASSLGRGAELGGMWNTDTQYF.